This T cell receptor beta chain comes out of a study of blood T cells in healthy people across ages. The CDR3 length is 16 residues. Germline V gives CDR1 LGHNA, CDR2 YNFKEQ. The J segment lost 5 bases and the V segment lost 5 bases, leaving 15 bases of the junction unmatched. Peripheral blood samples of roughly 9.8 milliliters were drawn from each donor. Primers used in a second PCR of about 6 to 11 cycles were a sample-barcoded 5' primer and a J-beta primer mix. Every molecule of cDNA carried a tag from a template-switch adaptor with 12 random nucleotides. MiXCR was run by TCRdb on the 5' RACE reads, yielding one entry per CDR3 protein. The data show around 990,000 distinct CDR3 sequences, around 27% seen once. This sample was also put to use in a study of T cells of mothers and their children. From that second work: For each mother, over 9 million TCR beta CDR3 reads were obtained, and for each child, around 3.1 million.

This chain uses TRBV4-2 with TRBJ2-7; TRBD1 matches 7 bases. The receptor's source is a girl aged 2 to 10 in good health. The sequenced sample consisted of blood. The CDR3, as DNA: TGTGCCAGCAGCTCGCCAACCTCCGGGACAGATGACGAGCAGTACTTC. It codes for CASSSPTSGTDDEQYF.